This T cell receptor (beta chain) was profiled in a study of beta chain features in type 1 diabetes. Points from the study as a whole: These data did not resolve whether HLA type affects TCRB rearrangement. Within each of all four CD4+ subsets, Type 1 diabetes patients had TCRB CDR3s that were moderately but significantly shorter.

This clone was counted between two and nine times. Its cognate antigen is unknown. The CDR3 covers 17 residues. Trimming removed 4 bases from V and 6 bases from J; junction bases left unmatched: 12. CDR1 SGHAT and CDR2 FQNNGV come from the germline V gene. Isolated RNA was reverse transcribed in full, so expressed TCRB transcripts were sequenced. Method: immunoSEQ multiplex PCR; TCRdb's copy keeps in-frame clones and lacks some. The sample records around 310,000 clones, around an eighth being singletons. The sequence derives from a woman younger than 30 with type 1 diabetes. The chain has TRBV11-2 and TRBJ2-7, with TRBD2 matching 13 bases. The sequenced material came from naive CD4+ T cells from blood. CDR3 residues: CASSSGLAGPKPFEQYF. In DNA, the CDR3 is TGTGCCAGCAGCTCGGGACTAGCGGGACCCAAGCCCTTCGAGCAGTACTTC.